The subject of this entry is one TCR beta chain. This entry comes from a study of early stage breast cancer tumors. Study overall: Average read coverage per sample was approximately 10-fold.

The CDR3 runs to 17 residues. The germline V gene encodes CDR1 LNHDA and CDR2 SQIVND (reference sequence). Trimming left V 3 bases short and J 6 bases short, with 22 bases between. The assay was immunoSEQ multiplex PCR, and TCRdb's table has in-frame clones only and misses some. The sample consists of 25,000 to 35,000 clones, roughly 78% of them appearing once. The sample consisted of blood. The sequence was collected from a person in their sixties or seventies with breast cancer. The chain combines TRBV19 with TRBJ2-3; a weak D match, TRBD1 (7 bases). The CDR3 here is CASSISVVRGAADTQYF. CDR3 in DNA: TGTGCCAGTAGTATCTCTGTGGTCAGGGGGGCCGCGGATACGCAGTATTTT. The variable domain in full, with the rest retrieved from reference TRBV19 and TRBJ2-3, is DGGITQSPKYLFRKEGQNVTLSCEQNLNHDAMYWYRQDPGQGLRLIYYSQIVNDFQKGDIAEGYSVSREKKESFPLTVTSAQKNPTAFYLCASSISVVRGAADTQYFGPGTRLTVL.